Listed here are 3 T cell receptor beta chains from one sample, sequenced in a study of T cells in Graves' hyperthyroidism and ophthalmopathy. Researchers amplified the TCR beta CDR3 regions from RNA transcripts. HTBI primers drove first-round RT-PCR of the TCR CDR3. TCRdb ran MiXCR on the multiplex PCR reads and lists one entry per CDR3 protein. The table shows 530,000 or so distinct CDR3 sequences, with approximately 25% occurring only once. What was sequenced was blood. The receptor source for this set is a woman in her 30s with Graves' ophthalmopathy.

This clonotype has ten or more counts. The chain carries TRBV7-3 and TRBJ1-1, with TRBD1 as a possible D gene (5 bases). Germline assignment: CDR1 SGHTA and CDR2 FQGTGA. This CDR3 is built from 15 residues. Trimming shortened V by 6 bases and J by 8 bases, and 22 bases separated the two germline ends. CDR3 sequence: CASSLGGRDSQEAFF. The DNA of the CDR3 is TGTGCCAGCAGTTTGGGCGGCCGGGACTCCCAAGAAGCTTTCTTT.

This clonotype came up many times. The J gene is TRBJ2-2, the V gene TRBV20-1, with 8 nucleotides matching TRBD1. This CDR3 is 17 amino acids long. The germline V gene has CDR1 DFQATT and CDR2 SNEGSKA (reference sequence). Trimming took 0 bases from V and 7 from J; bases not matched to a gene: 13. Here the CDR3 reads CSARDRGQGAWGGELFF. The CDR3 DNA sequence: TGCAGTGCTAGAGATCGAGGGCAGGGGGCTTGGGGCGGGGAGCTGTTTTTT.

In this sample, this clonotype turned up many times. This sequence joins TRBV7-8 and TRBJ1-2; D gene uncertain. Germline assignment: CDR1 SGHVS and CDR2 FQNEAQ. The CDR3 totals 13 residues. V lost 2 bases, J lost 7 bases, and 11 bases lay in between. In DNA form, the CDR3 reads TGTGCCAGCAGCTTACTGCCCGCCTCTGGCTACACCTTC. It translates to CASSLLPASGYTF.